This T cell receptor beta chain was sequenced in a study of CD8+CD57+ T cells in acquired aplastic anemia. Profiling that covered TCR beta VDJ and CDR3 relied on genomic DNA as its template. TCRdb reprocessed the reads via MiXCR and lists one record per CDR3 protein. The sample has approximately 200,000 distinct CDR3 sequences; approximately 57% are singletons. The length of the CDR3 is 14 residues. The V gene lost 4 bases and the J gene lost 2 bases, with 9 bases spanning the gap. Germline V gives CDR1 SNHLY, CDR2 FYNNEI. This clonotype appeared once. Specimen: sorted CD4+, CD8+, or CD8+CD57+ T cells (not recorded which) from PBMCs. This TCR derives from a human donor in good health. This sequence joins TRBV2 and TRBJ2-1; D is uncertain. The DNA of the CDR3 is TGTGCCAGCAGTGGCGGAATAGCCTACAATGAGCAGTTCTTC. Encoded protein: CASSGGIAYNEQFF.